Below are 5 T cell receptor beta chains sequenced from a single sample in a study of molecular identifiers for immune sequencing clone quantification. TCRdb re-analysed the PCR reads in MiXCR, keeping a single row per CDR3 protein. Of 100,000 or so distinct CDR3 sequences detected, roughly a third appear once; the ten largest clones hold around 3.9%. Sequenced: naive CD8+ T cells from blood, with Jurkat cell RNA spiked in. The subset denotes: FACS-sorted CD8+CD4-CCR7+CD45RA+ naive T cells. All receptors come from a human donor in good health. Some libraries in this study had Jurkat cell RNA spiked in.

This clonotype was counted at least ten times. CDR3 amino acids: CASFPRDSAKNIQYF. The DNA for the CDR3 is TGTGCCAGCTTCCCCCGGGACAGCGCCAAAAACATTCAGTACTTC. The chain links TRBV28 to TRBJ2-4; 7 bases line up with TRBD1. The CDR3 has 15 residues. With 8 bases clipped from V and 1 base from J, the junction kept 8 bases outside the gene matches. CDR1 is MDHEN, CDR2 SYDVKM, per germline. The variable domain in full, completed from reference TRBV28 and TRBJ2-4, reads DVKVTQSSRYLVKRTGEKVFLECVQDMDHENMFWYRQDPGLGLRLIYFSYDVKMKEKGDIPEGYSVSREKKERFSLILESASTNQTSMYLCASFPRDSAKNIQYFGAGTRLSVL.

With respect to this clonotype: Since a much larger clone is just one base distant, this may be a read error. The V and J genes are TRBV4-1 and TRBJ2-5, with D perhaps TRBD1 (7 bases). Germline assignment: CDR1 MGHRA and CDR2 YSYEKL. Trimming took off 1 base at V and 9 bases at J, with 15 bases between the two ends. The length of the CDR3 is 14 residues. CDR3 loop: CASSQGTGGEPQYF. The CDR3 DNA reads TGCGCCAGCAGCCAAGGGACAGGCGGGGAGCCCCAGTACTTC.

Details on this clonotype: A read error may account for a junction end that differs from germline. The chain carries TRBV24-1 and TRBJ2-2, with D uncertain. The CDR3 covers 14 residues. CDR1 and CDR2 (germline): KGHDR, SFDVKD. The CDR3 loop is CATNVGPNTVELFF. The CDR3 DNA reads as TGTGCCACCAATGTAGGACCGAACACCGTGGAGCTGTTTTTT.

This clonotype was recorded a few times. The chain combines TRBV21-1 with TRBJ2-5; TRBD2, as called in the table, went unchecked against the DNA. TRBV21-1 counts as a pseudogene. This CDR3 region has 17 residues. CDR3 region: CASSKKLAGRNKETQYF. CDR3 sequence (DNA): TGTGCCAGCAGCAAGAAACTAGCGGGACGGAATAAAGAGACCCAGTACTTC.

This clonotype occurred many times. This sequence joins TRBV7-3 and TRBJ2-1, with TRBD1 identical over 9 bases. J lost 4 bases, V lost 5 bases, and 6 bases had no gene match. The germline V gene has CDR1 SGHTA and CDR2 FQGTGA. This CDR3 spans 15 amino acids. Written as DNA, the CDR3 is TGTGCCAGCAGCCCAACAGGGGGCGAATACAATGAGCAGTTCTTC. It yields the protein CASSPTGGEYNEQFF.